This T cell receptor beta chain originates from a study of T-cell reconstitution after alpha-beta-depleted transplantation in children. As it was prepared, the TCRbeta library received unique molecular identifiers. Each CDR3 protein gets one entry after TCRdb re-called the PCR reads with MiXCR. The top ten clones hold about a sixth of a sample with 140,000 to 150,000 distinct CDR3 sequences, around 8.8% of them seen once. CDR1 SQVTM and CDR2 ANQGSEA come from the germline V gene. The length of the CDR3 is 15 residues. Trimming took 7 bases from V and 1 from J, leaving 17 bases between them. This clonotype appeared a few times.

The V call is TRBV29-1, the J call TRBJ2-1; TRBD1 might be the D (5 bases). Here the sequenced sample was PBMCs, mostly from graft donor cells, taken 180 days after TCRalphabeta/CD19-depleted stem cell transplant. The receptor was isolated from a female patient younger than 10 who had a stem cell transplant for congenital amegakaryocytic thrombocytopenia, so the T cells may come from the graft donor. In DNA, the CDR3 is TGCAGCGGACGGACATTGGCAGGTTCCTACAATGAGCAGTTCTTC. Protein: CSGRTLAGSYNEQFF.